Each of the 24 T cell receptor beta chains below was sequenced from the same sample in a study of blood T cells in healthy people across ages. Next came a second PCR, run for about 6 to 11 cycles, which used a sample-barcoded 5' primer along with a J-beta primer mix. In TCRdb, the 5' RACE reads were re-called with MiXCR into one record per CDR3 protein. The table has 1 million or so distinct CDR3 sequences, approximately 25% seen once. These data were also reused for a study on T cells of mothers and their children.

The sample was blood. Every receptor here comes from a girl aged 2 to 10 in good health.

This clonotype appeared a few times. The chain employs TRBV7-2 and TRBJ2-1; 7 bases fit TRBD2. The germline gives CDR1 SGHTA, CDR2 FQGNSA. J gave up 1 base and V 3 bases, and 3 bases lay outside the gene matches. CDR3 length: 15 amino acids. CDR3 sequence (DNA): TGTGCCAGCAGCTTGCTAGCGGAGTCCTACAATGAGCAGTTCTTC. The encoded protein is CASSLLAESYNEQFF. The whole variable domain, remainder taken from reference TRBV7-2 and TRBJ2-1, is GAGVSQSPSNKVTEKGKDVELRCDPISGHTALYWYRQSLGQGLEFLIYFQGNSAPDKSGLPSDRFSAERTGGSVSTLTIQRTQQEDSAVYLCASSLLAESYNEQFFGPGTRLTVL.

As concerns this clonotype: At one boundary the junction diverges from the germline segment, which might be a read error. The J gene is TRBJ2-4, the V gene TRBV20-1; weak D call: TRBD1 (6 bases). CDR1 is DFQATT and CDR2 is SNEGSKA in the germline V gene (reference sequence). This CDR3 is 18 amino acids long. Written as DNA, the CDR3 is TGCAGCGCTAGAGATCGTTTCGGGCAGGGGCTGTCCAAAAACATTCAGTACTTC. Amino acids: CSARDRFGQGLSKNIQYF.

V and J are TRBV6-1 and TRBJ2-5; 9 bases align to TRBD2. The J call may not be correct, given that the DNA end is closer to TRBJ2-1. CDR1 is MNHNS and CDR2 is SASEGT in the germline V gene. CDR3 length: 13 residues. The CDR3 spells CASRHRLAEEQFF. CDR3 DNA: TGTGCCAGCCGCCATCGACTAGCGGAAGAGCAGTTCTTC.

The rearrangement links TRBV9 to TRBJ2-3; 8 nucleotides line up with TRBD1. Germline V gene sequence: CDR1 SGDLS, CDR2 YYNGEE. The CDR3 contains 17 residues. V dropped 3 bases and J dropped 0; count of bases not matched to a gene: 9. The CDR3 nucleotides are TGTGCCAGCAGCGCCCCCGGGACAGGCCTTAGCACAGATACGCAGTATTTT. Translated, it gives CASSAPGTGLSTDTQYF.

The rearrangement joins TRBV12-3 or TRBV12-4 to TRBJ1-2; D ambiguous. The CDR3 is 15 residues long. V was cut by 5 bases and J by 4 bases, with 17 bases left in between. The CDR3 DNA sequence: TGTGCCAGCAGTCCCGGGTCCGAGATAGCCTATGGCTACACCTTC. Translated, it gives CASSPGSEIAYGYTF.

The chain uses TRBV2 and TRBJ1-4; D perhaps matches TRBD1 (5 bases). Trimming pared 10 bases from V and 4 bases from J, leaving 16 bases between. The germline V gene encodes CDR1 SNHLY and CDR2 FYNNEI. This CDR3 has 14 residues. The CDR3 reads CATGNSRDNEKLFF. The DNA of the CDR3 is TGTGCCACGGGGAACAGCAGGGATAATGAAAAACTGTTTTTT.

The chain couples TRBV29-1 to TRBJ2-7; a possible D gene is TRBD1 (6 bases). The germline V and J ends were trimmed by 5 bases and 5 bases, with 19 bases remaining between them. The germline V gene has CDR1 SQVTM and CDR2 ANQGSEA. The CDR3 is 14 residues long. The CDR3 sequence: CSVPVGRQANEQYF. The CDR3 DNA reads TGCAGCGTTCCCGTAGGTAGACAGGCTAACGAGCAGTACTTC.

This rearrangement joins TRBV4-1 to TRBJ2-5; 10 bases map to TRBD2. The length of the CDR3 is 15 residues. Germline V CDR1 and CDR2: MGHRA, YSYEKL. The V gene end was trimmed by 2 bases and the J gene end by 5 bases; junction bases not matched to a gene: 5. DNA of the CDR3: TGCGCCAGCAGCCAAACTACTAGCGGGGTTGAGACCCAGTACTTC. It codes for CASSQTTSGVETQYF.

This clonotype came up a few times. The chain links TRBV25-1 to TRBJ1-6; 9 bases fit TRBD1. This CDR3 contains 15 residues. With 8 bases clipped from V and 14 bases from J, the junction kept 16 bases outside the gene matches. Germline V CDR1 and CDR2: MGHDK, SYGVNS. The CDR3 nucleotides are TGTGCCAGCTACGGGGGACAGGGCTCCTCTTGGACCCTCCACTTT. It translates to CASYGGQGSSWTLHF.

The chain combines TRBV9 with TRBJ1-2; D not certain. Germline V CDR1 and CDR2: SGDLS, YYNGEE. Between the trimmed V and J ends, which lost 0 bases and 3 bases, there was a span of 15 bases. The CDR3 runs 16 residues. The CDR3 nucleotides read TGTGCCAGCAGCGTAGCTCAAGGGAGGCAAGACTATGGCTACACCTTC. The encoded protein is CASSVAQGRQDYGYTF.

This clonotype appeared many times. The V call is TRBV24-1, the J call TRBJ2-1, with unresolved D. Trimming left V 7 bases short and J 6 bases short, with 15 bases between. Germline lookup yields CDR1 KGHDR and CDR2 SFDVKD. This CDR3 comprises 14 residues. The DNA of the CDR3 is TGTGCCACCAGGCCGAAAGAACAGTTCAATGAGCAGTTCTTC. Amino acid sequence: CATRPKEQFNEQFF.

This clonotype appeared many times. The V gene is TRBV29-1, the J gene TRBJ1-2; 7 positions match TRBD1. After removal of 7 bases from V and 0 bases from J, the junction contained 5 bases not matched to a gene. The CDR3 spans 13 residues. Germline V gene lookup returns CDR1 SQVTM and CDR2 ANQGSEA. The CDR3 here is CSALGGSNYGYTF. DNA of the CDR3: TGCAGCGCCTTAGGGGGCTCTAACTATGGCTACACCTTC. The whole variable domain, remainder taken from reference TRBV29-1 and TRBJ1-2, is SAVISQKPSRDICQRGTSLTIQCQVDSQVTMMFWYRQQPGQSLTLIATANQGSEATYESGFVIDKFPISRPNLTFSTLTVSNMSPEDSSIYLCSALGGSNYGYTFGSGTRLTVV.

The V and J genes are TRBV29-1 and TRBJ1-2; 11 bases are shared with TRBD1. V lost 6 bases and J lost 3; bases outside the gene matches: 3. The CDR3 covers 13 residues. CDR1 and CDR2 (germline): SQVTM, ANQGSEA. In DNA form, the CDR3 reads TGCAGCGTGGGACAGGGGGTTTACTATGGCTACACCTTC. Protein sequence: CSVGQGVYYGYTF.

The chain combines TRBV19 with TRBJ2-4; D possibly uses TRBD1 or TRBD2 (5 bases each). Germline V gives CDR1 LNHDA, CDR2 SQIVND (reference sequence). The ends were cut back, 1 base at V and 9 bases at J, with 22 bases in the middle. The CDR3 extends over 17 amino acids. This CDR3 is CASSIGVYEGMVGIQYF. CDR3 in DNA: TGTGCCAGTAGTATAGGCGTGTATGAGGGGATGGTAGGCATTCAGTACTTC.

The sample holds a few counts of this clonotype. This rearrangement joins TRBV2 to TRBJ2-2; D is uncertain. Germline V gene data show CDR1 as SNHLY and CDR2 as FYNNEI. The V gene lost 6 bases and the J gene lost 6 bases, with 17 bases spanning the gap. The CDR3 consists of 15 residues. The CDR3 reads CASSGPREPPGELFF. The CDR3 DNA is TGTGCCAGCAGCGGACCTAGAGAACCACCCGGGGAGCTGTTTTTT.

This clonotype was counted only a few times. The J gene is TRBJ1-2, the V gene TRBV7-9; D is possibly TRBD1 (5 bases). The V gene lost 7 bases and the J gene lost 3 bases, with 12 bases spanning the gap. Germline lookup yields CDR1 SEHNR and CDR2 FQNEAQ (reference sequence). This CDR3 spans 13 amino acids. CDR3: CASTQGSHYGYTF. The CDR3 coding sequence is TGTGCCAGCACGCAGGGTTCCCACTATGGCTACACCTTC.

This clonotype has more than one count but fewer than ten. The V gene is TRBV28, the J gene TRBJ2-1, with 7 bases fitting TRBD1. Germline assignment: CDR1 MDHEN and CDR2 SYDVKM. V shed 4 bases and J 5 bases; nucleotides not matched to a gene: 2. This CDR3 is built from 13 residues. The CDR3 region has the DNA TGTGCCAGCAGTTCGGGACAGAACAATGAGCAGTTCTTC. Amino acids: CASSSGQNNEQFF.

The chain combines TRBV4-3 with TRBJ1-1, with D perhaps matching TRBD1 (5 bases). The CDR3 length is 14 residues. CDR1 and CDR2 (germline): LGHNA, YSLEER. Trimming removed 5 bases at V and 4 bases at J, with 14 bases between. The CDR3 reads CASSERRGPTEAFF. DNA of the CDR3: TGCGCCAGCAGCGAGAGGCGGGGACCCACTGAAGCTTTCTTT.

This clonotype has only a few counts. V gene TRBV7-3 combines with J gene TRBJ2-5; no clear D. CDR1 is SGHTA, CDR2 FQGTGA, per germline. V was clipped by 5 bases and J by 5 bases, with 18 bases between them. This CDR3 is built from 15 residues. The CDR3 reads CASSPSYVVEETQYF. As DNA, the CDR3 is TGTGCCAGCAGCCCTTCCTATGTAGTTGAGGAGACCCAGTACTTC.

This clonotype was seen only a few times. The V gene is TRBV27, the J gene TRBJ1-1; D call uncertain. V was cut by 3 bases and J by 2 bases, with 10 bases left in between. Per the germline V gene, CDR1 is MNHEY and CDR2 is SMNVEV (reference sequence). The CDR3 spans 14 residues. CDR3 protein: CASSFWGGNTEAFF. CDR3 nucleotide sequence: TGTGCCAGCAGTTTTTGGGGTGGAAACACTGAAGCTTTCTTT.

This sequence joins TRBV6-2 or TRBV6-3 and TRBJ1-1; D not certain. CDR3 length: 15 residues. The V gene's germline CDR1 is MNHEY and CDR2 SVGEGT. Trimming cost V 4 bases and J 3 bases, with 15 bases left between them. The CDR3: CASSSAGLGDTEAFF. In DNA form, the CDR3 reads TGTGCCAGCAGTTCCGCGGGCCTTGGGGACACTGAAGCTTTCTTT.

This chain connects TRBV13 to TRBJ2-3; D not resolved. This CDR3 is 13 amino acids long. The germline V gene encodes CDR1 PRHDT and CDR2 FYEKMQ (reference sequence). Trimming stripped 3 bases from V and 11 bases from J, with 15 bases between. CDR3 region: CASSFLPVFKQYF. The CDR3 coding sequence is TGTGCCAGCAGCTTCCTACCCGTTTTTAAGCAGTATTTT.

The chain employs TRBV20-1 and TRBJ2-1; maybe TRBD2 (6 bases). The J call may be in error: the DNA end matches TRBJ2-7 better. CDR1 is DFQATT and CDR2 is SNEGSKA in the germline V gene (reference sequence). There are 14 residues in the CDR3. CDR3 protein: CSAREGTARYEQYF. CDR3 coding DNA: TGCAGTGCTAGAGAAGGGACTGCTAGATACGAGCAGTACTTC.

The chain uses TRBV9 and TRBJ2-5, with 10 bases fitting TRBD2. The V segment lost 1 base and the J segment 5 bases; nucleotides outside the gene matches: 5. The CDR3 totals 15 residues. The germline V gene encodes CDR1 SGDLS and CDR2 YYNGEE. The CDR3 DNA follows: TGTGCCAGCAGCGTAACTAGCGGGATAGGTGAGACCCAGTACTTC. This sequence encodes CASSVTSGIGETQYF.